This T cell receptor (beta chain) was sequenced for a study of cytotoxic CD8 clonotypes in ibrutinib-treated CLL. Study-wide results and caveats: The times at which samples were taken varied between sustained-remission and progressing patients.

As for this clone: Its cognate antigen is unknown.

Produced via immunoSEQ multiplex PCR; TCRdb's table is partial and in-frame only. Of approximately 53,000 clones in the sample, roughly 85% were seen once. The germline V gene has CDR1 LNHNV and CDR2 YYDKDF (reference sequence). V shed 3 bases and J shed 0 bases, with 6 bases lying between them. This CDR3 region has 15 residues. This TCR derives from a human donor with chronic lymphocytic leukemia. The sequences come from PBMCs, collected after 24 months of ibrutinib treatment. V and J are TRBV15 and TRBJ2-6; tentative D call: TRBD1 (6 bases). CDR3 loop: CATSSRGSGANVLTF. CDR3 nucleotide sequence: TGTGCCACCAGCAGCAGGGGCTCTGGGGCCAACGTCCTGACTTTC. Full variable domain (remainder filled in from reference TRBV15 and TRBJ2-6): DAMVIQNPRYQVTQFGKPVTLSCSQTLNHNVMYWYQQKSSQAPKLLFHYYDKDFNNEADTPDNFQSRRPNTSFCFLDIRSPGLGDTAMYLCATSSRGSGANVLTFGAGSRLTVL.